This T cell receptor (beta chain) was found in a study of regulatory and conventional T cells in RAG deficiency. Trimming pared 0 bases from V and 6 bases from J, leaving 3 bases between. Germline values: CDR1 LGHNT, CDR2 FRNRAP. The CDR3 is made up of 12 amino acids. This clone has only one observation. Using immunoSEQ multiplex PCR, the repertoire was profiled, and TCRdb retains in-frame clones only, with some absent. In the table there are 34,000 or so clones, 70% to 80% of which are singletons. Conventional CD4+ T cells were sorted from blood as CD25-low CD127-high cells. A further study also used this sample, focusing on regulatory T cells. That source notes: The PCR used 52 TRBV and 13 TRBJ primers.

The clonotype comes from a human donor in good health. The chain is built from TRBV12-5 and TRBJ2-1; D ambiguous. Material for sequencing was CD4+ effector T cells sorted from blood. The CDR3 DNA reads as TGTGCTAGTGGTTTGGTACGCAATGAGCAGTTCTTC. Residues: CASGLVRNEQFF.